This T cell receptor (beta chain) was sequenced for a study of blood T cell repertoires in COVID-19. Study details: Nucleic acid was either cDNA or gDNA, and it came from T cells, B-cell-depleted T cells, or PBMCs.

In the authors' workflow: Scientists estimated how many nucleated cells there were by amplifying reference gene primers. Method: immunoSEQ multiplex PCR; TCRdb's copy keeps in-frame clones and lacks some. V and J calls and clone size come straight from that table; D and trimming were deduced from the DNA. The table has fewer than 300,000 clones, more than 75% seen once. Participants were placed into cohorts based on the clinical history they reported. Two negative PCRs, clearance, or symptom resolution characterized the recovered Cohort 3 donors. Trimming removed 4 bases at V and 8 bases at J, with 13 bases between. Per the germline V gene, CDR1 is SNHLY and CDR2 is FYNNEI. The CDR3 sequence is 13 residues long.

The chain recombines TRBV2 with TRBJ2-3; D might be TRBD1 (6 bases). Sequenced: PBMCs or T cells enriched from blood (not recorded which). This clonotype originated in a man aged 18 to 30 who had recovered from COVID-19. The CDR3 nucleotides read TGTGCCAGCAGTGTACAGGGTACCGGTACGCAGTATTTT. This encodes CASSVQGTGTQYF.